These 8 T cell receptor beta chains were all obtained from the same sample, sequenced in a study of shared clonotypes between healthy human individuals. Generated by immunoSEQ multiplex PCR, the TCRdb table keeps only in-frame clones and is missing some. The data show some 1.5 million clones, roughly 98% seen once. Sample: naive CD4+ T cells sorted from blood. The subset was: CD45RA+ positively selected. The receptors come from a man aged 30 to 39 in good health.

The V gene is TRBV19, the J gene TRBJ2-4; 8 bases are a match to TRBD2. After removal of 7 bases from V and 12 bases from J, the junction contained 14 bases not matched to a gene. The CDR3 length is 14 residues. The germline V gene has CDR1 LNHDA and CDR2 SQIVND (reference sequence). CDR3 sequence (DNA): TGTGCCAGTAACCCCAGCCCGGCGGGAGGAGGTCAGTACTTC. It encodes CASNPSPAGGGQYF.

CDR3 sequence reads: CASSLRGTLFGNQPQHF. For the CDR3, the DNA is TGTGCCAGCAGTTTACGGGGGACTCTTTTCGGCAATCAGCCCCAGCATTTT. The chain couples TRBV27 to TRBJ1-5; TRBD1 might be the D (5 bases). The length of the CDR3 is 17 residues. Germline lookup yields CDR1 MNHEY and CDR2 SMNVEV (reference sequence). The V end was cut by 2 bases, the J end by 2 bases, with 16 bases between.

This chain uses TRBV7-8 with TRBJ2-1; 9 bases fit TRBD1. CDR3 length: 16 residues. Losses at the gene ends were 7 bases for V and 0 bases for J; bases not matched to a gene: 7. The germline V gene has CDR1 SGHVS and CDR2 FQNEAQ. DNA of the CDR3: TGTGCCAGCACCATTAGGGACAGGGACTCCTACAATGAGCAGTTCTTC. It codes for CASTIRDRDSYNEQFF.

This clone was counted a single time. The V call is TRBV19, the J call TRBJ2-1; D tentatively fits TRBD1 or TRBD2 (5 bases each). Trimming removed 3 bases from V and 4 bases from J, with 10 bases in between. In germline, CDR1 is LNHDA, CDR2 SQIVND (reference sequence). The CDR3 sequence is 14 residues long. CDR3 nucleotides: TGTGCCAGTAGTATTGGGACCCCTTACAATGAGCAGTTCTTC. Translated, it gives CASSIGTPYNEQFF.

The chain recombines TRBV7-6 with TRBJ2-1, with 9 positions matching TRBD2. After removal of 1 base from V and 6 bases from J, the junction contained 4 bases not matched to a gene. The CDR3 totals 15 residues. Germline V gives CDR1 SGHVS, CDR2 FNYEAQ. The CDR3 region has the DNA TGTGCCAGCAGCTTAGTAGGGACTAGCACCAATGAGCAGTTCTTC. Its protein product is CASSLVGTSTNEQFF.

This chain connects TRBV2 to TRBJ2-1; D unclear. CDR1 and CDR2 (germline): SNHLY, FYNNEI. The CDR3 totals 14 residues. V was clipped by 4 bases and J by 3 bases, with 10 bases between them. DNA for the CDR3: TGTGCCAGCAGTGTGGGTTTAGGCTACAATGAGCAGTTCTTC. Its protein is CASSVGLGYNEQFF.

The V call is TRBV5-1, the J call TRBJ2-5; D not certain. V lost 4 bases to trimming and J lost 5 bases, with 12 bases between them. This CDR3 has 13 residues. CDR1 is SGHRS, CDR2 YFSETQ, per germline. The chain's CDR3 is CASSGIPGETQYF. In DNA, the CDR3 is TGCGCCAGCAGCGGAATACCTGGGGAGACCCAGTACTTC.

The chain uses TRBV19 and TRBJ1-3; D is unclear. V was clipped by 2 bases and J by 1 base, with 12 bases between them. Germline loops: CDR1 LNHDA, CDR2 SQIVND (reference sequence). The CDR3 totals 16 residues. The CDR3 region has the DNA TGTGCCAGTAGTATAAGAGACGGGAGATCTGGAAACACCATATATTTT. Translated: CASSIRDGRSGNTIYF.